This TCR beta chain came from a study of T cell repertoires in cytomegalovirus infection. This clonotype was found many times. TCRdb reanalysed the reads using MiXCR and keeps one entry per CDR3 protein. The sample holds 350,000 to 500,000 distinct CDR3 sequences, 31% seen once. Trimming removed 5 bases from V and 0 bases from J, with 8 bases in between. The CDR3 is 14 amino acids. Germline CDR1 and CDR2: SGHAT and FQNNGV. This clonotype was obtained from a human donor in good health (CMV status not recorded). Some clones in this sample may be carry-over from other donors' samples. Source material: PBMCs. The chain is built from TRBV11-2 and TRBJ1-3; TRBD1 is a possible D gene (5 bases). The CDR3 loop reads CASSGTRSGNTIYF. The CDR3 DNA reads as TGTGCCAGCAGCGGGACCCGCTCTGGAAACACCATATATTTT.